This T cell receptor (beta chain) was recovered during a study of shared clonotypes between healthy human individuals. Study summary: Contributing individuals were a couple of females and three males aged 18 to 49.

Findings and caveats of the study: Naive CD4 clonotypes overlapped across a few donors at around 5%.

Points on this clone: Its antigen remains unknown.

At a deep level, the assay was run. Generated by immunoSEQ multiplex PCR, the TCRdb table keeps only in-frame clones and is missing some. The sample records 2 million to 3 million clones, roughly 93% being singletons. Losses at the gene ends were 6 bases for V and 4 bases for J; bases not matched to a gene: 11. Germline-derived CDR1 and CDR2 are MDHEN and SYDVKM. The CDR3 length is 16 residues. V is TRBV28 and J is TRBJ2-3; TRBD2 matches at 9 bases. Material: naive CD4+ T cells from PBMCs. As to subset: CD45RA+ positively selected. The sequence derives from a man between 18 and 29 years old in good health. Some clones in this sample may be carry-over from other donors' samples. CDR3 nucleotide sequence: TGTGCCAGCAGCACCCCCGCGCGGGAGGGCCCAGATACGCAGTATTTT. Amino acids: CASSTPAREGPDTQYF. The full variable domain, in which reference TRBV28 and TRBJ2-3 provide the parts outside the CDR3, is DVKVTQSSRYLVKRTGEKVFLECVQDMDHENMFWYRQDPGLGLRLIYFSYDVKMKEKGDIPEGYSVSREKKERFSLILESASTNQTSMYLCASSTPAREGPDTQYFGPGTRLTVL.